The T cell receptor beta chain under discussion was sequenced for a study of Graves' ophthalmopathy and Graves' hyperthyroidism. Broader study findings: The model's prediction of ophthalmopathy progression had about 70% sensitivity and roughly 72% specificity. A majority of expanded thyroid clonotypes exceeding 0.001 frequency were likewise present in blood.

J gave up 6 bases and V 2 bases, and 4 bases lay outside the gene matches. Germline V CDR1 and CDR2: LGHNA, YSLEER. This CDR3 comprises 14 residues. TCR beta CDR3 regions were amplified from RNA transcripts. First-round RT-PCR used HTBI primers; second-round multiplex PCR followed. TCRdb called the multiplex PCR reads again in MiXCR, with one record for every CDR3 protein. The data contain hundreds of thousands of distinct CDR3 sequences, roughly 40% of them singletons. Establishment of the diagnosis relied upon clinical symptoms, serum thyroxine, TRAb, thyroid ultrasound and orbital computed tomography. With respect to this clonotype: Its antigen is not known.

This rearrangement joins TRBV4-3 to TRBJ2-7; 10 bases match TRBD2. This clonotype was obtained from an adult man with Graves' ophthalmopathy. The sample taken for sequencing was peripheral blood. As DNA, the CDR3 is TGCGCCAGCAGCCAACTAGCGGGAGTTTCCGAGCAGTACTTC. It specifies CASSQLAGVSEQYF.